The next 14 T cell receptor beta chains were all read from a single sample in a study of shared clonotypes between healthy human individuals. The repertoire was sequenced with immunoSEQ multiplex PCR; TCRdb's copy has only in-frame clones and lacks some. The sample lists roughly 590,000 clones, 95% to 96% seen once, with 0.09% to 0.13% in the top ten. CD45RO-negative, CCR7-positively selected cells formed the naive CD8 fraction, excluding terminally differentiated effector memory CD45RA+ cells. Material: naive CD8+ T cells sorted from blood. The receptors were sampled from a woman in her 30s in good health.

This clone was detected only once. This chain joins TRBV12-5 and TRBJ1-1; D may be TRBD1 (5 bases). The CDR3 is 15 residues long. The V and J ends lost 1 base and 1 base respectively, with 10 bases between them. In germline, CDR1 is LGHNT, CDR2 FRNRAP. This CDR3 is CASGLGLRGNTEAFF. The CDR3 DNA follows: TGTGCTAGTGGTTTGGGCCTGAGGGGGAACACTGAAGCTTTCTTT.

This chain connects TRBV27 to TRBJ2-2; perhaps TRBD2 as D (7 bases). Germline V CDR1 and CDR2: MNHEY, SMNVEV (reference sequence). The CDR3 has 18 residues. Trimming cost V 3 bases and J 3 bases, with 20 bases left between them. CDR3 in DNA: TGTGCCAGCAGTTTTTGGATGTCCGGGGAGGGGGACACCGGGGAGCTGTTTTTT. Protein sequence: CASSFWMSGEGDTGELFF.

This chain joins TRBV5-4 and TRBJ2-1; TRBD2 matches at 11 bases. The trim removed 3 bases at V and 3 bases at J, leaving 2 bases unmatched. Germline V gene sequence: CDR1 SGHNT, CDR2 YYREEE (reference sequence). The CDR3 is 15 amino acids. This CDR3 is CASSWTSGRYNEQFF. The CDR3 DNA is TGTGCCAGCAGCTGGACTAGCGGGCGCTACAATGAGCAGTTCTTC.

The CDR3 nucleotides read TGCGCCAGCAGCCAAGTCCCGTGGGGAGGGGGCGGGAGCACTGAAGCTTTCTTT. Amino acids: CASSQVPWGGGGSTEAFF. The chain carries TRBV4-1 and TRBJ1-1; TRBD1 matches 7 bases. CDR1 and CDR2 from the germline V gene are MGHRA and YSYEKL. J lost 4 bases, V lost 1 base, and 15 bases had no gene match. CDR3 length: 18 amino acids.

V is TRBV14 and J is TRBJ2-5; 11 bases align to TRBD2. Trimming cost V 0 bases and J 5 bases; bases outside gene matches: 5. The V gene's germline CDR1 is SGHDN and CDR2 FVKESK. This CDR3 has 16 residues. CDR3 in DNA: TGTGCCAGCAGCCAAGAAATAGCGGGAGGGATGGAGACCCAGTACTTC. Translation gives CASSQEIAGGMETQYF.

The chain joins TRBV7-6 to TRBJ2-3, with 13 bases matching TRBD2. The CDR3 sequence is 17 residues long. In germline, CDR1 is SGHVS, CDR2 FNYEAQ. The junction had 6 bases not matched to a gene; V was cut back by 2 bases and J by 4 bases. CDR3 sequence (DNA): TGTGCCAGCAGCTTAACACTAGCGGGAGGGCCTGCAGATACGCAGTATTTT. As protein: CASSLTLAGGPADTQYF.

V and J are TRBV11-2 and TRBJ1-1; no clear D. The CDR3 has 11 amino acids. Germline CDR1 is SGHAT and CDR2 is FQNNGV. Between the trimmed V and J ends, which lost 1 base and 5 bases, there was a span of 2 bases. The DNA for the CDR3 is TGTGCCAGCAGCTTAGTTACTGAAGCTTTCTTT. Amino acid sequence: CASSLVTEAFF.

The gene calls are TRBV27 and TRBJ2-1, with 10 bases lining up with TRBD2. The V gene end was trimmed by 2 bases and the J gene end by 6 bases; junction bases not matched to a gene: 4. Germline values: CDR1 MNHEY, CDR2 SMNVEV (reference sequence). The CDR3 totals 15 residues. The CDR3 coding sequence is TGTGCCAGCAGTTTAGGGCTAGCGGGAGTCAATGAGCAGTTCTTC. Protein: CASSLGLAGVNEQFF.

The chain is built from TRBV7-9 and TRBJ1-3; D is undetermined. V shed 5 bases and J shed 0 bases, with 11 bases lying between them. Germline V gene sequence: CDR1 SEHNR, CDR2 FQNEAQ (reference sequence). This CDR3 region has 15 residues. The CDR3 sequence is CASSLNPSSGNTIYF. CDR3 DNA sequence: TGTGCCAGCAGCCTCAATCCAAGCTCTGGAAACACCATATATTTT.

The rearrangement links TRBV27 to TRBJ2-3; 14 nucleotides agree with TRBD2. CDR3 length equals 16 residues. Germline trimming cut 5 bases from V and 6 bases from J; bases unmatched to any gene: 7. Germline V gene lookup returns CDR1 MNHEY and CDR2 SMNVEV (reference sequence). This CDR3 is CASSEGTSGSLDTQYF. The CDR3 DNA sequence: TGTGCCAGCAGTGAAGGGACTAGCGGGAGTCTTGATACGCAGTATTTT.

The chain links TRBV6-1 to TRBJ1-1; the D is unclear. This CDR3 has 15 residues. The germline V gene encodes CDR1 MNHNS and CDR2 SASEGT. Trimming cost V 8 bases and J 0 bases, with 16 bases left between them. CDR3 sequence reads: CASEALRTLNTEAFF. CDR3 coding DNA: TGTGCCAGCGAGGCATTGAGGACCCTGAACACTGAAGCTTTCTTT.

The V gene is TRBV27, the J gene TRBJ2-5; tentative D call: TRBD2 (6 bases). Germline V gene sequence: CDR1 MNHEY, CDR2 SMNVEV (reference sequence). The CDR3 consists of 16 residues. The V and J ends lost 6 bases and 8 bases respectively, with 25 bases between them. The CDR3 here is CASSRDSPPAERTQYF. The CDR3 coding sequence is TGTGCCAGCAGCAGGGACTCTCCCCCAGCGGAAAGAACCCAGTACTTC.

The chain is built from TRBV11-2 and TRBJ2-1; 10 nucleotides match TRBD2. Germline V gene sequence: CDR1 SGHAT, CDR2 FQNNGV. V lost 0 bases to trimming and J lost 2 bases; unmatched junction nucleotides: 4. CDR3 size: 17 residues. For the CDR3, the DNA is TGTGCCAGCAGCTTAGATCTGGGACTAGCGCCCTACAATGAGCAGTTCTTC. Translation gives CASSLDLGLAPYNEQFF.

J is TRBJ2-1 and V is TRBV7-8, with D hard to call. Trimming stripped 4 bases from V and 4 bases from J, with 8 bases between. CDR1 SGHVS and CDR2 FQNEAQ come from the germline V gene. The CDR3 covers 13 residues. The CDR3 is CASSSLMYNEQFF. The CDR3, as DNA: TGTGCCAGCAGCTCCCTCATGTACAATGAGCAGTTCTTC. The whole variable domain, filled in from reference TRBV7-8 and TRBJ2-1, reads GAGVSQSPRYKVAKRGQDVALRCDPISGHVSLFWYQQALGQGPEFLTYFQNEAQLDKSGLPSDRFFAERPEGSVSTLKIQRTQQEDSAVYLCASSSLMYNEQFFGPGTRLTVL.